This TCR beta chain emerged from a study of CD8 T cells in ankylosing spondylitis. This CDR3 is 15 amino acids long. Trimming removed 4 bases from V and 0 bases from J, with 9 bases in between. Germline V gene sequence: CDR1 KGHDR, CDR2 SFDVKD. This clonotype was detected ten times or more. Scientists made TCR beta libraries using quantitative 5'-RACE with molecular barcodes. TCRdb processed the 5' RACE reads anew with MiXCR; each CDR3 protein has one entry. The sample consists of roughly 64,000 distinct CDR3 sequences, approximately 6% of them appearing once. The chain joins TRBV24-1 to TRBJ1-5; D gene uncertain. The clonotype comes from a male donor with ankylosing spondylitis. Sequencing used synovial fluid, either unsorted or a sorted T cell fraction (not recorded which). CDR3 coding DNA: TGTGCCACCAGTGACACAAGACTTAGCAATCAGCCCCAGCATTTT. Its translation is CATSDTRLSNQPQHF.